These T cell receptor beta chains were read from a single sample in a study of blood T cell repertoires in COVID-19. Here immunoSEQ multiplex PCR was the method, and the copy in TCRdb shows in-frame clones only, minus some. Seen here are around 310,000 clones, 85% to 90% observed once, and the top ten hold around 9%. The sequencing sample was made of PBMCs or T cells enriched from blood (not recorded which). Receptor source: a woman in her twenties or thirties who had recovered from COVID-19. The CDR3 runs from the conserved cysteine through the conserved F or W. The order of the fields is clone size, D gene, V gene, J gene, CDR3 protein, CDR3 DNA. The D gene is left open where the match is weak. The size field is filled for only some rows; it gives once, few, many or a size class.

abundance: NA
d_gene: NA
v_gene: TRBV7-8
j_gene: TRBJ2-7
CDR3aa: CASSPRDEQYF
CDR3nt: TGTGCCAGCAGCCCCCGGGATGAGCAGTACTTC

abundance: NA
d_gene: TRBD1
v_gene: TRBV7-8
j_gene: TRBJ1-4
CDR3aa: CASSLVETGNEKLFF
CDR3nt: TGTGCCAGCAGCTTAGTGGAGACAGGGAACGAAAAACTGTTTTTT

abundance: NA
d_gene: TRBD2
v_gene: TRBV27
j_gene: TRBJ2-7
CDR3aa: CASRREREFYEQYF
CDR3nt: TGTGCCAGCAGGCGGGAGCGGGAGTTCTACGAGCAGTACTTC

abundance: NA
d_gene: TRBD2
v_gene: TRBV5-6
j_gene: TRBJ2-1
CDR3aa: CASSYLGGGSYNEQFF
CDR3nt: TGTGCCAGCAGCTACCTGGGCGGGGGCTCCTACAATGAGCAGTTCTTC

abundance: NA
d_gene: NA
v_gene: TRBV4-1
j_gene: TRBJ1-1
CDR3aa: CASSWSRTVRRNDTEAFF
CDR3nt: TGCGCCAGCAGCTGGAGCCGGACAGTCCGACGTAACGACACTGAAGCTTTCTTT

abundance: NA
d_gene: TRBD2
v_gene: TRBV18
j_gene: TRBJ2-5
CDR3aa: CASSREVQETQYF
CDR3nt: TGTGCCAGCTCCCGGGAGGTCCAAGAGACCCAGTACTTC

abundance: NA
d_gene: TRBD2
v_gene: TRBV7-2
j_gene: TRBJ2-7
CDR3aa: CASSLVVLAGGLNYEQYF
CDR3nt: TGTGCCAGCAGCTTAGTGGTTCTAGCGGGAGGACTCAACTACGAGCAGTACTTC

abundance: NA
d_gene: TRBD2
v_gene: TRBV6-4
j_gene: TRBJ2-3
CDR3aa: CASSDRGLAGDTQYF
CDR3nt: TGTGCCAGCAGTGACCGGGGACTAGCGGGAGATACGCAGTATTTT

abundance: NA
d_gene: NA
v_gene: TRBV24-1
j_gene: TRBJ2-3
CDR3aa: CATSLSGGADTQYF
CDR3nt: TGTGCCACCTCCCTCAGCGGAGGAGCAGATACGCAGTATTTT

abundance: NA
d_gene: NA
v_gene: TRBV4-1
j_gene: TRBJ1-4
CDR3aa: CASHEPGGTNEKLFF
CDR3nt: TGCGCCAGTCACGAACCGGGGGGAACTAATGAAAAACTGTTTTTT

abundance: NA
d_gene: NA
v_gene: TRBV29-1
j_gene: TRBJ1-5
CDR3aa: CSVEGQGQPQHF
CDR3nt: TGCAGCGTTGAGGGCCAGGGGCAGCCCCAGCATTTT

abundance: NA
d_gene: NA
v_gene: TRBV9
j_gene: TRBJ2-1
CDR3aa: CASSVGGGVTYEQFF
CDR3nt: TGTGCCAGCAGCGTAGGTGGCGGGGTGACATATGAGCAGTTCTTC

abundance: NA
d_gene: TRBD1
v_gene: TRBV11-2
j_gene: TRBJ2-7
CDR3aa: CASSLVGQTYEQYF
CDR3nt: TGTGCCAGCAGCTTAGTGGGACAGACCTACGAGCAGTACTTC

abundance: NA
d_gene: NA
v_gene: TRBV6-2/TRBV6-3
j_gene: TRBJ2-6
CDR3aa: CASSYGQPSGANVLTF
CDR3nt: TGTGCCAGCAGTTACGGACAGCCTTCTGGGGCCAACGTCCTGACTTTC

abundance: NA
d_gene: TRBD2
v_gene: TRBV7-2
j_gene: TRBJ2-2
CDR3aa: CASSLKLLGGTSQTGELFF
CDR3nt: TGTGCCAGCAGCTTAAAGCTGTTGGGCGGGACTAGTCAAACCGGGGAGCTGTTTTTT

abundance: once
d_gene: NA
v_gene: TRBV2
j_gene: TRBJ2-1
CDR3aa: CASEGSTEQFF
CDR3nt: TGTGCCAGCGAGGGTAGCACTGAGCAGTTCTTC

abundance: NA
d_gene: TRBD2
v_gene: TRBV27
j_gene: TRBJ2-3
CDR3aa: CASGSGTSGSTDTQYF
CDR3nt: TGTGCCAGCGGATCCGGGACTAGCGGGAGCACAGATACGCAGTATTTT

abundance: NA
d_gene: NA
v_gene: TRBV10-2
j_gene: TRBJ1-6
CDR3aa: CASSESGLASPLHF
CDR3nt: TGCGCCAGCAGTGAGTCCGGATTAGCTTCACCCCTCCACTTT

abundance: NA
d_gene: TRBD1
v_gene: TRBV27
j_gene: TRBJ1-1
CDR3aa: CASSPDRTGGRTVAFF
CDR3nt: TGTGCCAGCAGTCCGGACCGGACAGGGGGCAGAACCGTGGCTTTCTTT

abundance: NA
d_gene: NA
v_gene: TRBV6-5
j_gene: TRBJ1-2
CDR3aa: CASSKHREYNYGYTF
CDR3nt: TGTGCCAGCAGCAAACACCGGGAATATAACTATGGCTACACCTTC

abundance: NA
d_gene: TRBD1
v_gene: TRBV6-1
j_gene: TRBJ1-6
CDR3aa: CASSEVGQAPNSPLHF
CDR3nt: TGTGCCAGCAGTGAAGTGGGACAGGCCCCTAATTCACCCCTCCACTTT

abundance: NA
d_gene: TRBD1
v_gene: TRBV9
j_gene: TRBJ2-4
CDR3aa: CASSADPTGGNIQYF
CDR3nt: TGTGCCAGCAGCGCCGACCCGACAGGGGGGAACATTCAGTACTTC

abundance: NA
d_gene: NA
v_gene: TRBV4-3
j_gene: TRBJ1-3
CDR3aa: CASSQGRRTWPSGNTIYF
CDR3nt: TGCGCCAGCAGCCAAGGTAGGAGAACTTGGCCCTCTGGAAACACCATATATTTT

abundance: NA
d_gene: NA
v_gene: TRBV7-2
j_gene: TRBJ2-5
CDR3aa: CASRGASQETQYF
CDR3nt: TGTGCCAGCAGGGGGGCCTCTCAAGAGACCCAGTACTTC

abundance: few
d_gene: NA
v_gene: TRBV5-8
j_gene: TRBJ1-1
CDR3aa: CASSRFTGQNTEAFF
CDR3nt: TGTGCCAGCAGCCGATTCACAGGACAAAACACTGAAGCTTTCTTT

abundance: NA
d_gene: NA
v_gene: TRBV6-5
j_gene: TRBJ2-3
CDR3aa: CASSYYYTDTQYF
CDR3nt: TGTGCCAGCAGTTACTACTACACAGATACGCAGTATTTT

abundance: NA
d_gene: NA
v_gene: TRBV7-9
j_gene: TRBJ1-1
CDR3aa: CASSVSGNTEAFF
CDR3nt: TGTGCCAGCAGCGTATCAGGGAACACTGAAGCTTTCTTT

abundance: NA
d_gene: TRBD1
v_gene: TRBV7-2
j_gene: TRBJ1-1
CDR3aa: CASSLRTGRTEAFF
CDR3nt: TGTGCCAGCAGCTTGCGGACAGGGAGGACTGAAGCTTTCTTT

abundance: NA
d_gene: TRBD1
v_gene: TRBV19
j_gene: TRBJ2-1
CDR3aa: CASRPDRGRGNEQFF
CDR3nt: TGTGCCAGTAGACCCGACAGGGGGAGAGGGAATGAGCAGTTCTTC

abundance: NA
d_gene: NA
v_gene: TRBV7-9
j_gene: TRBJ2-1
CDR3aa: CASSLAGGGNEQFF
CDR3nt: TGTGCCAGCAGCTTAGCGGGAGGGGGGAATGAGCAGTTCTTC

abundance: NA
d_gene: NA
v_gene: TRBV7-8
j_gene: TRBJ1-4
CDR3aa: CASSRINRAVNEKLFF
CDR3nt: TGTGCCAGCAGCCGAATCAACAGGGCAGTGAATGAAAAACTGTTTTTT

abundance: once
d_gene: TRBD2
v_gene: TRBV3-1/TRBV3-2
j_gene: TRBJ2-1
CDR3aa: CASSQGLAGGEQFF
CDR3nt: TGTGCCAGCAGCCAAGGATTGGCGGGAGGTGAGCAGTTCTTC

abundance: NA
d_gene: NA
v_gene: TRBV28
j_gene: TRBJ1-5
CDR3aa: CASTRQIDQPQHF
CDR3nt: TGTGCCAGCACCCGACAGATAGATCAGCCCCAGCATTTT

abundance: NA
d_gene: NA
v_gene: TRBV6-2/TRBV6-3
j_gene: TRBJ2-2
CDR3aa: CASSRDGTNTGELFF
CDR3nt: TGTGCCAGCAGTAGGGACGGGACTAACACCGGGGAGCTGTTTTTT

abundance: NA
d_gene: NA
v_gene: TRBV28
j_gene: TRBJ1-1
CDR3aa: CASSNPTEYMNAEAFF
CDR3nt: TGTGCCAGCAGTAACCCGACAGAATACATGAACGCTGAAGCTTTCTTT

abundance: once
d_gene: TRBD1
v_gene: TRBV18
j_gene: TRBJ2-7
CDR3aa: CASSPPGTGSYEQYF
CDR3nt: TGTGCCAGCTCACCACCGGGGACAGGGTCCTACGAGCAGTACTTC

abundance: NA
d_gene: TRBD1
v_gene: TRBV27
j_gene: TRBJ2-3
CDR3aa: CASSLDRGTDTQYF
CDR3nt: TGTGCCAGCAGTTTAGACAGGGGCACAGATACGCAGTATTTT

abundance: NA
d_gene: TRBD2
v_gene: TRBV7-9
j_gene: TRBJ2-7
CDR3aa: CASSLVTSGGYEQYF
CDR3nt: TGTGCCAGCAGCTTAGTGACTAGCGGGGGTTACGAGCAGTACTTC

abundance: once
d_gene: TRBD2
v_gene: TRBV6-5
j_gene: TRBJ2-1
CDR3aa: CASSYGLAGVGQFF
CDR3nt: TGTGCCAGCAGTTACGGGCTAGCGGGAGTTGGGCAGTTCTTC

abundance: NA
d_gene: NA
v_gene: TRBV5-1
j_gene: TRBJ1-1
CDR3aa: CASSLVRGTEAFF
CDR3nt: TGCGCCAGCAGCTTGGTCAGGGGTACTGAAGCTTTCTTT

abundance: few
d_gene: NA
v_gene: TRBV28
j_gene: TRBJ1-1
CDR3aa: CASSPGAEAFF
CDR3nt: TGTGCCAGCAGCCCAGGGGCCGAAGCTTTCTTT

abundance: NA
d_gene: TRBD2
v_gene: TRBV3-1/TRBV3-2
j_gene: TRBJ2-3
CDR3aa: CASSQGFGTSGSTDTQYF
CDR3nt: TGTGCCAGCAGCCAAGGGTTCGGGACTAGCGGGAGTACCGATACGCAGTATTTT

abundance: NA
d_gene: TRBD2
v_gene: TRBV4-2
j_gene: TRBJ2-3
CDR3aa: CASSPETSVTDTQYF
CDR3nt: TGTGCCAGCAGCCCCGAGACTAGCGTAACAGATACGCAGTATTTT

abundance: NA
d_gene: NA
v_gene: TRBV7-9
j_gene: TRBJ1-1
CDR3aa: CASSLYRNTEAFF
CDR3nt: TGTGCCAGCAGCTTATACAGGAACACTGAAGCTTTCTTT

abundance: NA
d_gene: TRBD2
v_gene: TRBV11-2
j_gene: TRBJ2-7
CDR3aa: CASSLGGRGYYEQYF
CDR3nt: TGTGCCAGCAGCTTAGGCGGGAGGGGGTACTACGAGCAGTACTTC

abundance: NA
d_gene: TRBD1
v_gene: TRBV5-4
j_gene: TRBJ2-2
CDR3aa: CASSPRDSAGELFF
CDR3nt: TGTGCCAGCAGCCCCCGGGACAGCGCCGGGGAGCTGTTTTTT

abundance: NA
d_gene: TRBD2
v_gene: TRBV2
j_gene: TRBJ2-1
CDR3aa: CASSVSGSFYNEQFF
CDR3nt: TGTGCCAGCAGTGTTAGCGGGAGCTTTTACAATGAGCAGTTCTTC

abundance: NA
d_gene: TRBD1
v_gene: TRBV19
j_gene: TRBJ1-5
CDR3aa: CASSGQGVIQPQHF
CDR3nt: TGTGCCAGTAGTGGACAGGGGGTAATTCAGCCCCAGCATTTT

abundance: NA
d_gene: TRBD1
v_gene: TRBV13
j_gene: TRBJ2-2
CDR3aa: CASSPGTAETGELFF
CDR3nt: TGTGCCAGCAGCCCCGGGACAGCAGAAACCGGGGAGCTGTTTTTT

abundance: NA
d_gene: NA
v_gene: TRBV27
j_gene: TRBJ1-1
CDR3aa: CASSFARGYTEAFF
CDR3nt: TGTGCCAGCAGTTTTGCTCGGGGGTATACTGAAGCTTTCTTT

abundance: few
d_gene: NA
v_gene: TRBV19
j_gene: TRBJ2-7
CDR3aa: CASSASSGFYEQYF
CDR3nt: TGTGCCAGTAGTGCTAGCAGCGGTTTCTACGAGCAGTACTTC